The T cell receptor (beta chain) described here comes from a study of OX40 agonist ivuxolimab in advanced cancers. Repertoires were generated with immunoSEQ multiplex PCR, while TCRdb's copy carries only in-frame clones and drops some. In the table there are tens of thousands of clones, roughly 80% of which are singletons. The starting material was CD4+ or CD8+ T cells sorted from blood, obtained in a trial of the OX40 agonist ivuxolimab. The TCR comes from an adult with an advanced solid tumor such as melanoma, head and neck, liver or kidney cancer.

The CDR3: CASSFPREDTNRLTMSLVQFF. CDR3 DNA sequence: TGTGCCAGCAGCTTTCCACGGGAGGATACTAATCGACTTACAATGAGTTTGGTGCAGTTCTTC. This chain joins TRBV7-8 and TRBJ2-1, with 7 bases lining up with TRBD2. This CDR3 has 21 amino acids. V lost 3 bases and J lost 12; bases outside the gene matches: 32. The V gene's germline CDR1 is SGHVS and CDR2 FQNEAQ.